Presented here are 24 T cell receptor beta chains from one specimen sequenced in a study of cytomegalovirus exposure and HLA in healthy donors. A multiplex PCR was run with 60 Vbeta primers and 13 Jbeta primers. TCRdb's table, derived via immunoSEQ multiplex PCR, lists solely in-frame clones and lacks some. Seen here are about 130,000 clones, about 81% observed once, and the top ten hold approximately 0.99%. Sequencing was performed on PBMCs. These receptors were collected from a woman aged 25 to 45 in good health and CMV-seronegative.

J is TRBJ1-3 and V is TRBV5-6, with TRBD1 matching 10 bases. The V gene end was trimmed by 5 bases and the J gene end by 5 bases; junction bases not matched to a gene: 4. CDR3 length equals 14 residues. Per the germline V gene, CDR1 is SGHDT and CDR2 is YYEEEE. The CDR3 reads CASRETGGRNTIYF. The CDR3, as DNA: TGTGCCAGCAGGGAGACAGGGGGCAGAAACACCATATATTTT.

V gene TRBV6-5 combines with J gene TRBJ1-6; D possibly corresponds to TRBD1 (5 bases). Germline V gene lookup returns CDR1 MNHEY and CDR2 SVGAGI. The germline V and J ends were trimmed by 2 bases and 13 bases, with 12 bases remaining between them. This CDR3 spans 13 amino acids. The CDR3 DNA sequence: TGTGCCAGCAGTTACCAGTCGGGGGTCCCCCTCCACTTT. This encodes CASSYQSGVPLHF.

The chain carries TRBV21-1 and TRBJ1-2; the table's D call of TRBD1 was not tested on the DNA. TRBV21-1 is recorded as a pseudogene. This CDR3 is built from 15 residues. The CDR3 DNA reads as TGTGCCAGCAGCGGGACAGGGGGTTTCAACTATGGCTACACCTTC. Its protein product is CASSGTGGFNYGYTF.

The CDR3 here is CASSPGWGTDTQYF. The CDR3 DNA sequence: TGTGCCAGCTCACCGGGCTGGGGCACAGATACGCAGTATTTT. The chain combines TRBV18 with TRBJ2-3; D is unresolved. Germline values: CDR1 KGHSH, CDR2 LQKENI. The CDR3 length is 14 residues. V lost 3 bases to trimming and J lost 1 base, with 8 bases between them. Based on the CDR3 plus reference TRBV18 and TRBJ2-3, the full variable domain is NAGVMQNPRHLVRRRGQEARLRCSPMKGHSHVYWYRQLPEEGLKFMVYLQKENIIDESGMPKERFSAEFPKEGPSILRIQQVVRGDSAAYFCASSPGWGTDTQYFGPGTRLTVL.

This chain uses TRBV28 with TRBJ1-3; a possible D gene is TRBD1 (6 bases). The V gene lost 6 bases and the J gene lost 0 bases, with 12 bases spanning the gap. Germline V gives CDR1 MDHEN, CDR2 SYDVKM. The CDR3 runs 15 residues. For the CDR3, the DNA is TGTGCCAGCAGCCGAATAGGGGGCTCTGGAAACACCATATATTTT. This gives the protein CASSRIGGSGNTIYF.

The rearrangement links TRBV18 to TRBJ2-2; TRBD2 matches 10 bases. The germline CDR1 and CDR2 sequences are KGHSH and LQKENI. CDR3 size: 18 residues. V trimming: 3 bases; J trimming: 6 bases; junction bases outside the gene matches: 13. CDR3 bases: TGTGCCAGCTCACCGCTAGCGGGAGCCGTATCCGGACCCGGGGAGCTGTTTTTT. Residues: CASSPLAGAVSGPGELFF.

Written as DNA, the CDR3 is TGTGCCAGCATTCCCTTGGGGGGCACTGAAGCTTTCTTT. Translated, it gives CASIPLGGTEAFF. The chain links TRBV6-6 to TRBJ1-1; D is perhaps TRBD1 (5 bases). Trimming left V 7 bases short and J 4 bases short, with 13 bases between. This CDR3 has 13 amino acids. The germline gives CDR1 MNHNY, CDR2 SVGAGI (reference sequence).

In this sample, this clone is medium-sized. J is TRBJ2-1 and V is TRBV5-1; no reliable D call. This CDR3 comprises 13 residues. The V end lost 2 bases, the J end lost 6 bases, and 9 bases lay between the germline ends. CDR1 and CDR2 (germline): SGHRS, YFSETQ. CDR3 residues: CASSFPSGNEQFF. The CDR3 DNA sequence: TGCGCCAGCAGCTTCCCGTCCGGCAATGAGCAGTTCTTC. Variable domain in full (rest from reference TRBV5-1 and TRBJ2-1): KAGVTQTPRYLIKTRGQQVTLSCSPISGHRSVSWYQQTPGQGLQFLFEYFSETQRNKGNFPGRFSGRQFSNSRSEMNVSTLELGDSALYLCASSFPSGNEQFFGPGTRLTVL.

This chain joins TRBV7-6 and TRBJ1-1; maybe TRBD1 (5 bases). This CDR3 is 15 amino acids long. Germline V lookup: CDR1 SGHVS, CDR2 FNYEAQ. V dropped 0 bases and J dropped 0 bases, with 8 bases sitting between them. Written as DNA, the CDR3 is TGTGCCAGCAGCTTAGCGCTAGGGGTGAACACTGAAGCTTTCTTT. It translates to CASSLALGVNTEAFF.

This rearrangement joins TRBV5-1 to TRBJ2-7, with 10 bases fitting TRBD2. Unmatched junction bases numbered 8, after V lost 4 bases and J lost 4 bases. The CDR3 spans 15 residues. Germline CDR1 and CDR2: SGHRS and YFSETQ. The DNA for the CDR3 is TGCGCCAGCAGCCTTGGCCTGACTAGCGGGTACGAGCAGTACTTC. It translates to CASSLGLTSGYEQYF.

In regard to this clone: Other DNA sequences within the sample encode an identical CDR3. The rearrangement links TRBV5-4 to TRBJ2-5, with 10 bases fitting TRBD2. V trimming: 0 bases; J trimming: 4 bases; junction bases outside the gene matches: 6. Looked up from germline, CDR1 is SGHNT and CDR2 is YYREEE (reference sequence). The CDR3 consists of 16 residues. CDR3 in amino acids: CASSLGLAGGRETQYF. The CDR3 DNA reads TGTGCCAGCAGCTTGGGATTAGCGGGGGGTCGAGAGACCCAGTACTTC.

The genes are TRBV11-3 and TRBJ2-2; 9 bases are a match to TRBD2. V was clipped by 6 bases and J by 5 bases; unmatched bases: 4. The CDR3 covers 14 residues. Germline loops: CDR1 SGHNT, CDR2 YENEEA. The CDR3 loop is CASRASGTTGELFF. The CDR3 nucleotides are TGTGCCAGCAGAGCTAGCGGGACTACCGGGGAGCTGTTTTTT.

CDR3 amino acids: CASTWRETQYF. In nucleotides, the CDR3 is TGTGCCAGCACCTGGCGGGAGACCCAGTACTTC. V usage is TRBV2 and J usage is TRBJ2-5; D gene unclear. Germline CDR1 reads SNHLY; CDR2 reads FYNNEI. The CDR3 loop spans 11 amino acids. V was clipped by 7 bases and J by 5 bases, with 8 bases between them.

This clone was detected only once. Mismatch with germline at one junction end may stem from a read error. This chain connects TRBV11-3 to TRBJ1-1, with a weak D call TRBD1 (5 bases). Germline lookup yields CDR1 SGHNT and CDR2 YENEEA. The CDR3 is 9 amino acids. The CDR3 region has the DNA TGTGCCAGCAGCCTTAGGGACTTTTTT. This codes for CASSLRDFF.

The chain links TRBV6-5 to TRBJ2-2, with D maybe TRBD2 (6 bases). Germline-derived CDR1 and CDR2 are MNHEY and SVGAGI. V lost 9 bases, J lost 2 bases, and 10 bases lay in between. The CDR3 extends over 13 amino acids. CDR3 amino acids: CASRAGNTGELFF. CDR3 sequence (DNA): TGTGCCAGTAGGGCGGGAAACACCGGGGAGCTGTTTTTT.

The rearrangement uses TRBV4-1 and TRBJ2-3, with D unclear. Germline V gives CDR1 MGHRA, CDR2 YSYEKL. The CDR3 covers 14 residues. The ends were cut back, 1 base at V and 2 bases at J, with 7 bases in the middle. The CDR3 DNA is TGCGCCAGCAGCCAAGTGCTGGCCACAGATACGCAGTATTTT. The encoded protein is CASSQVLATDTQYF.

This clone was seen a few times. The chain has TRBV27 and TRBJ1-3; D gene uncertain. Trimming stripped 3 bases from V and 1 base from J, with 4 bases between. The CDR3 consists of 13 residues. Germline-derived CDR1 and CDR2 are MNHEY and SMNVEV (reference sequence). The CDR3 is CASSFSSGNTIYF. The CDR3 DNA reads as TGTGCCAGCAGTTTCTCTTCTGGAAACACCATATATTTT.

The chain employs TRBV6-6 and TRBJ1-1; no definite D call. The germline V and J ends were trimmed by 5 bases and 3 bases, with 10 bases remaining between them. CDR1 and CDR2 (germline): MNHNY, SVGAGI (reference sequence). This CDR3 has 13 amino acids. CDR3 protein: CASSRSQYTEAFF. CDR3 bases: TGTGCCAGCAGTCGATCACAGTACACTGAAGCTTTCTTT.

The V and J genes are TRBV5-1 and TRBJ2-7; TRBD1 matches 9 bases. The CDR3 runs to 14 residues. Germline V CDR1 and CDR2: SGHRS, YFSETQ. With V trimmed by 2 bases and J by 4 bases, 4 bases remained unmatched. CDR3 amino acids: CASSFPGQGYEQYF. In DNA, the CDR3 is TGCGCCAGCAGCTTCCCGGGACAGGGTTACGAGCAGTACTTC.

The V gene is TRBV5-1, the J gene TRBJ2-6; 9 bases are shared with TRBD1. V lost 2 bases and J lost 0; bases outside the gene matches: 6. Germline V CDR1 and CDR2: SGHRS, YFSETQ. The CDR3 has 18 amino acids. This CDR3 is CASSFRDRGSSGANVLTF. For the CDR3, the DNA is TGCGCCAGCAGCTTTAGAGACAGGGGGAGCTCTGGGGCCAACGTCCTGACTTTC.

This clone was counted a single time. The gene calls are TRBV30 and TRBJ2-5; the D gene is possibly TRBD1 (5 bases). Germline CDR1 and CDR2: GTSNPN and SVGIG (reference sequence). The CDR3 contains 13 residues. V lost 0 bases and J 9 bases, leaving 14 bases between the germline ends. CDR3 DNA: TGTGCCTGGAGTGTTGGGGCTGAACGGGCCCAGTACTTC. Protein: CAWSVGAERAQYF.

The V gene is TRBV4-3, the J gene TRBJ1-2; 9 bases are shared with TRBD1. Germline V gives CDR1 LGHNA, CDR2 YSLEER. The CDR3 consists of 18 residues. V lost 1 base to trimming and J lost 8 bases; unmatched junction nucleotides: 17. CDR3 in amino acids: CASSQVFVRDRDSNGYTF. The DNA of the CDR3 is TGCGCCAGCAGCCAAGTTTTTGTCCGGGACAGGGACTCCAACGGCTACACCTTC.

The V gene is TRBV6-1, the J gene TRBJ1-5, with TRBD1 as a possible D gene (5 bases). There are 15 residues in the CDR3. The germline V gene has CDR1 MNHNS and CDR2 SASEGT. The ends were cut back, 1 base at V and 3 bases at J, with 10 bases in the middle. DNA of the CDR3: TGTGCCAGCAGTGAAGGGCAGGGACTCAATCAGCCCCAGCATTTT. Translation: CASSEGQGLNQPQHF.

The CDR3 DNA reads as TGTGCCTGGAGTGTAAACCCTAGCGGAGGCCAAGAGACCCAGTACTTC. This codes for CAWSVNPSGGQETQYF. The chain recombines TRBV30 with TRBJ2-5, with 7 positions matching TRBD2. Trimming removed 0 bases from V and 1 base from J; junction bases left unmatched: 8. The CDR3 sequence is 16 residues long. CDR1 and CDR2 from the germline V gene are GTSNPN and SVGIG (reference sequence).